What follows are 29 T cell receptor beta chains derived from one specimen sequenced in a study of T cells in tuberculosis. Repertoires were generated with immunoSEQ multiplex PCR, while TCRdb's copy carries only in-frame clones and drops some. This table has 37,000 or so clones, 90% to 95% appearing once. The sequenced sample was PBMCs. The receptors originated from a donor between 10 and 35 years old with latent tuberculosis or without tuberculosis infection. Some clones in this sample may be carry-over from other donors' samples.

The gene calls are TRBV19 and TRBJ1-1, with D perhaps TRBD1 (6 bases). The germline gives CDR1 LNHDA, CDR2 SQIVND (reference sequence). V gave up 5 bases and J gave up 4 bases, with 17 bases separating them. The length of the CDR3 is 15 residues. Here the CDR3 reads CASSSYLGASTEAFF. CDR3 sequence (DNA): TGTGCCAGTAGTTCCTACTTGGGGGCGAGCACTGAAGCTTTCTTT.

This clone came up a few times. V is TRBV19 and J is TRBJ1-1; tentative D call: TRBD1 (6 bases). The CDR3 has 15 amino acids. V lost 1 base to trimming and J lost 4 bases, with 13 bases between them. The V gene's germline CDR1 is LNHDA and CDR2 SQIVND (reference sequence). The CDR3 nucleotides read TGTGCCAGTAGTATAGGGGACACCCCGGGCACTGAAGCTTTCTTT. Its protein is CASSIGDTPGTEAFF.

The genes are TRBV5-6 and TRBJ1-2; D perhaps matches TRBD1 (6 bases). The CDR3 has 15 amino acids. Trimming left V 2 bases short and J 4 bases short, with 15 bases between. Germline V lookup: CDR1 SGHDT, CDR2 YYEEEE. CDR3 sequence (DNA): TGTGCCAGCAGCTTCATCGACCGGGACACCTATGGCTACACCTTC. It encodes CASSFIDRDTYGYTF.

The chain has TRBV6-5 and TRBJ2-1; TRBD2 matches 8 bases. This CDR3 comprises 15 residues. Germline CDR1 is MNHEY and CDR2 is SVGAGI. Trimming cost V 8 bases and J 0 bases; bases outside gene matches: 6. CDR3 amino acids: CASGQLAGSYNEQFF. Written as DNA, the CDR3 is TGTGCCAGCGGCCAGCTAGCGGGCTCCTACAATGAGCAGTTCTTC.

The rearrangement joins TRBV7-8 to TRBJ2-3; 8 nucleotides line up with TRBD1. Germline V gene lookup returns CDR1 SGHVS and CDR2 FQNEAQ. The CDR3 length is 18 residues. J lost 6 bases, V lost 3 bases, and 17 bases had no gene match. This CDR3 is CASSFLLGQGEETDTQYF. In DNA form, the CDR3 reads TGTGCCAGCAGCTTCCTTTTAGGACAGGGTGAAGAAACGGATACGCAGTATTTT.

The genes are TRBV18 and TRBJ2-1; 8 bases line up with TRBD2. The CDR3 is 13 amino acids. The germline V gene encodes CDR1 KGHSH and CDR2 LQKENI. V lost 6 bases to trimming and J lost 9 bases; unmatched junction nucleotides: 7. The CDR3 spells CASSLIGGAEQFF. The CDR3 DNA is TGTGCCAGCTCCCTCATCGGGGGGGCTGAGCAGTTCTTC.

The chain has TRBV5-1 and TRBJ1-4, with 8 bases identical to TRBD1. The CDR3 runs to 15 residues. From germline, CDR1 is SGHRS and CDR2 YFSETQ. With 4 bases clipped from V and 5 bases from J, the junction kept 7 bases outside the gene matches. The CDR3 DNA reads as TGCGCCAGCAGCGCGGGACAGGTTGAGAATGAAAAACTGTTTTTT. Protein sequence: CASSAGQVENEKLFF.

The chain recombines TRBV7-2 with TRBJ2-7, with D perhaps TRBD1 (6 bases). CDR1 is SGHTA, CDR2 FQGNSA, per germline. V lost 0 bases and J lost 2, with 14 bases in between. The CDR3 loop spans 16 amino acids. In DNA, the CDR3 is TGTGCCAGCAGCTTAGCGGTATCAGGGGCCACCTACGAGCAGTACTTC. Protein: CASSLAVSGATYEQYF.

As DNA, the CDR3 is TGTGCCAGCTCACCATTTGACAGGCTGAACACTGAAGCTTTCTTT. This gives the protein CASSPFDRLNTEAFF. V and J are TRBV18 and TRBJ1-1, with TRBD1 as a possible D gene (6 bases). Trimming removed 2 bases at V and 0 bases at J, with 10 bases between. From germline, CDR1 is KGHSH and CDR2 LQKENI. The CDR3 is 15 residues long.

CDR3 region: CASSIDGRDPPNNEQFF. CDR3 bases: TGTGCCAGTAGTATAGATGGGCGGGACCCCCCAAACAATGAGCAGTTCTTC. V and J are TRBV19 and TRBJ2-1; maybe TRBD2 (6 bases). Between the trimmed V and J ends, which lost 0 bases and 5 bases, there was a span of 17 bases. Germline V gene sequence: CDR1 LNHDA, CDR2 SQIVND (reference sequence). CDR3 size: 17 residues.

The CDR3, as DNA: TGTGCCAGCAGTGAACGGGGAGTGAACACTGAAGCTTTCTTT. This sequence encodes CASSERGVNTEAFF. The chain uses TRBV6-1 and TRBJ1-1; D gene uncertain. Trimming cost V 2 bases and J 0 bases, with 7 bases left between them. The CDR3 has 14 amino acids. The V gene's germline CDR1 is MNHNS and CDR2 SASEGT.

The genes are TRBV19 and TRBJ1-2, with D maybe TRBD1 (6 bases). Germline V gene data show CDR1 as LNHDA and CDR2 as SQIVND (reference sequence). V was clipped by 4 bases and J by 6 bases, with 12 bases between them. The CDR3 sequence is 13 residues long. The CDR3 sequence is CASSSPGGNGYTF. Here the CDR3 DNA reads TGTGCCAGTAGTAGCCCGGGGGGCAATGGCTACACCTTC.

V and J are TRBV10-2 and TRBJ1-2; D not certain. CDR3 length: 15 amino acids. Trimming took 1 base from V and 2 from J, leaving 11 bases between them. From germline, CDR1 is WSHSY and CDR2 SAAADI. CDR3 nucleotide sequence: TGCGCCAGCAGTGAGTTGGCAGTTTCCAACTATGGCTACACCTTC. As protein: CASSELAVSNYGYTF.

The chain combines TRBV10-3 with TRBJ2-3, with 9 bases lining up with TRBD1. Losses at the gene ends were 5 bases for V and 1 base for J; bases not matched to a gene: 1. The CDR3 is 14 residues long. Germline V gene lookup returns CDR1 ENHRY and CDR2 SYGVKD. The CDR3 bases are TGTGCCATCAGTACAGGGGGCGGCACAGATACGCAGTATTTT. It specifies CAISTGGGTDTQYF.

The chain recombines TRBV7-8 with TRBJ1-1, with TRBD1 matching over 7 bases. The CDR3 is 18 amino acids. The germline V gene encodes CDR1 SGHVS and CDR2 FQNEAQ. Trimming removed 5 bases from V and 0 bases from J; junction bases left unmatched: 15. In DNA, the CDR3 is TGTGCCAGCAGCCCTAGAGCGCGGATAGACAGGGTGAACACTGAAGCTTTCTTT. Its translation: CASSPRARIDRVNTEAFF.

The rearrangement joins TRBV9 to TRBJ2-5; the D gene is possibly TRBD1 (5 bases). Germline CDR1 and CDR2: SGDLS and YYNGEE. The CDR3 covers 15 residues. Trimming left V 0 bases short and J 0 bases short, with 9 bases between. The CDR3 sequence is CASSVGGSHQETQYF. As DNA, the CDR3 is TGTGCCAGCAGCGTAGGGGGCAGCCACCAAGAGACCCAGTACTTC.

The CDR3 nucleotides are TGTGCCAGCAGCTTACGGGCAGGGGGTAGCACCGGGGAGCTGTTTTTT. This sequence encodes CASSLRAGGSTGELFF. The chain employs TRBV11-2 and TRBJ2-2, with 7 positions matching TRBD1. With 2 bases clipped from V and 4 bases from J, the junction kept 7 bases outside the gene matches. Per the germline V gene, CDR1 is SGHAT and CDR2 is FQNNGV. The CDR3 length is 16 residues.

V and J are TRBV30 and TRBJ2-2; 7 bases line up with TRBD2. The CDR3 length is 15 residues. V dropped 5 bases and J dropped 1; count of bases not matched to a gene: 7. CDR1 is GTSNPN, CDR2 SVGIG, per germline (reference sequence). CDR3 nucleotide sequence: TGTGCCTGGTTCTGGGAGGGGCGGAACACCGGGGAGCTGTTTTTT. Translating it yields CAWFWEGRNTGELFF.

This clone occurred once. This chain joins TRBV19 and TRBJ1-1, with TRBD1 matching over 7 bases. Germline loops: CDR1 LNHDA, CDR2 SQIVND (reference sequence). V lost 2 bases and J lost 2; bases outside the gene matches: 2. The CDR3 runs 14 residues. In DNA form, the CDR3 reads TGTGCCAGTAGTATATACAGGGGAAACACTGAAGCTTTCTTT. It translates to CASSIYRGNTEAFF.

The rearrangement links TRBV7-2 to TRBJ2-1, with TRBD2 as a possible D gene (7 bases). Trimming left V 1 base short and J 5 bases short, with 9 bases between. The CDR3 consists of 14 residues. Germline-derived CDR1 and CDR2 are SGHTA and FQGNSA. For the CDR3, the DNA is TGTGCCAGCAGCTTAGAGGGGGGGCACAATGAGCAGTTCTTC. Amino acid sequence: CASSLEGGHNEQFF.

The chain has TRBV7-9 and TRBJ2-2; D may be TRBD2 (5 bases). The V end lost 2 bases, the J end lost 5 bases, and 12 bases lay between the germline ends. CDR3 length: 15 residues. CDR1 is SEHNR and CDR2 is FQNEAQ in the germline V gene (reference sequence). The CDR3 nucleotides are TGTGCCAGCAGCTTATCCGGGGTTTATACCGGGGAGCTGTTTTTT. Its protein product is CASSLSGVYTGELFF.

V is TRBV7-8 and J is TRBJ2-2, with 13 bases matching TRBD2. V shed 4 bases, J shed 0 bases, and the junction held 2 bases outside the gene matches. This CDR3 contains 17 residues. Germline lookup yields CDR1 SGHVS and CDR2 FQNEAQ. The DNA of the CDR3 is TGTGCCAGCAGCTCACTAGCGGGGGGGCCGAACACCGGGGAGCTGTTTTTT. It yields the protein CASSSLAGGPNTGELFF.

V is TRBV27 and J is TRBJ2-5, with D tentatively TRBD1 (5 bases). The length of the CDR3 is 15 residues. Germline values: CDR1 MNHEY, CDR2 SMNVEV (reference sequence). Trimming shortened V by 1 base and J by 4 bases, and 13 bases separated the two germline ends. The CDR3 coding sequence is TGTGCCAGCAGTTTATACTCAGGGATTGGAGAGACCCAGTACTTC. Protein sequence: CASSLYSGIGETQYF.

The chain employs TRBV5-1 and TRBJ2-2; tentative D call: TRBD2 (6 bases). The CDR3 length is 15 residues. V shed 3 bases and J shed 4 bases, with 13 bases lying between them. The germline V gene encodes CDR1 SGHRS and CDR2 YFSETQ. CDR3 loop: CASSSSGGATGELFF. CDR3 DNA sequence: TGCGCCAGCAGCTCGAGCGGCGGGGCCACCGGGGAGCTGTTTTTT.

The table lists this clone with a few counts. The chain recombines TRBV19 with TRBJ2-7, with 10 positions matching TRBD1. V shed 6 bases and J 3 bases; nucleotides not matched to a gene: 5. The CDR3 covers 14 residues. Germline CDR1 reads LNHDA; CDR2 reads SQIVND (reference sequence). This CDR3 is CASSPTGGSYEQYV. CDR3 coding DNA: TGTGCCAGTAGCCCGACAGGGGGCAGCTACGAGCAGTACGTC.

The rearrangement uses TRBV7-2 and TRBJ2-1; TRBD1 matches 8 bases. Germline V gene lookup returns CDR1 SGHTA and CDR2 FQGNSA. Trimming cost V 5 bases and J 9 bases; bases outside gene matches: 12. CDR3 length: 15 residues. The CDR3 is CASSPGTGINSEQFF. The CDR3, as DNA: TGTGCCAGCAGCCCCGGGACAGGAATAAACAGTGAGCAGTTCTTC.

The CDR3 sequence: CSVSRGMQTEAFF. Written as DNA, the CDR3 is TGCAGCGTCTCTCGGGGGATGCAGACAGAAGCTTTCTTT. The chain is built from TRBV29-1 and TRBJ1-1, with D possibly TRBD1 on 5 matching bases. The CDR3 is 13 amino acids. Deletions cut 6 bases from V and 8 bases from J, with 19 bases between. CDR1 SQVTM and CDR2 ANQGSEA come from the germline V gene.

V gene TRBV29-1 combines with J gene TRBJ1-1, with D perhaps TRBD1 (6 bases). Germline V lookup: CDR1 SQVTM, CDR2 ANQGSEA. With 7 bases removed from V and 4 bases from J, the gap between germline ends came to 16 bases. This CDR3 comprises 13 residues. The CDR3 nucleotides read TGCAGCGCACACAGGGCTCGGGGCACTGAAGCTTTCTTT. Its protein product is CSAHRARGTEAFF.

CDR3 sequence: CASSPRQSHNEQFF. The CDR3 DNA reads TGTGCCAGCAGCCCTAGACAGTCTCACAATGAGCAGTTCTTC. The chain links TRBV7-2 to TRBJ2-1, with D possibly matching TRBD1 (5 bases). The CDR3 extends over 14 amino acids. Germline assignment: CDR1 SGHTA and CDR2 FQGNSA. V was clipped by 5 bases and J by 5 bases, with 13 bases between them.